Reported below is one T cell receptor beta chain. Its target is not known. This record comes from a study of shared clonotypes between healthy human individuals. Study observations and caveats: The generation probabilities recorded for non-shared clonotypes fell below those of clonotypes shared by all four donors.

The CDR3 is 14 amino acids. V was cut by 3 bases and J by 7 bases, with 13 bases left in between. CDR1 is MNHEY, CDR2 SMNVEV, per germline (reference sequence). CD45RO negativity and positive selection for CCR7 defined naive CD8 cells, a population that excluded terminally differentiated effector memory CD45RA+ cells. The study drew its donors from healthy HIV-negative adults without recent acute infections or vaccinations. Original processing notes: Junction-only sequences produced by ImmunoSEQ had no quality scores, so filtering differed. Libraries were prepared by immunoSEQ multiplex PCR; TCRdb keeps only in-frame clonotypes and omits some of them. V and J calls and clone size come straight from that table; D and trimming were deduced from the DNA. Here the sample spans about 1,900,000 clones, around 96% being singletons.

The source material was naive CD8+ T cells sorted from blood. This clonotype was sampled from a man between 18 and 29 years old in good health. V is TRBV27 and J is TRBJ1-5; a weak D match, TRBD1 (5 bases). Written as DNA, the CDR3 is TGTGCCAGCAGTTTTTCCGGGACCGGACAGCCCCAGCATTTT. Its translation is CASSFSGTGQPQHF.